Listed here are 8 T cell receptor beta chains from one sample, sequenced in a study of blood T cell repertoires in COVID-19. Profiling relied on immunoSEQ multiplex PCR, and the TCRdb table lists in-frame clones only, not all of them. The sample lists approximately 210,000 clones, around 82% seen once, with about 2.7% in the top ten. The sample taken for sequencing was peripheral blood. These receptors were taken from a middle-aged woman with active or convalescent COVID-19.

The J gene is TRBJ2-1, the V gene TRBV6-1; D is possibly TRBD1 (6 bases). The ends were cut back, 4 bases at V and 7 bases at J, with 20 bases in the middle. Germline-derived CDR1 and CDR2 are MNHNS and SASEGT. This CDR3 has 16 amino acids. The CDR3: CASSGPGDRLANEQFF. CDR3 coding DNA: TGTGCCAGCAGTGGGCCAGGGGATCGCTTAGCGAATGAGCAGTTCTTC.

The V gene is TRBV6-1, the J gene TRBJ1-5; 10 bases map to TRBD1. The CDR3 contains 15 residues. Germline loops: CDR1 MNHNS, CDR2 SASEGT. V lost 3 bases and J lost 7; bases outside the gene matches: 6. CDR3 in amino acids: CASSDERDRGQPQHF. The CDR3 region has the DNA TGTGCCAGCAGTGATGAGAGGGACAGGGGCCAGCCCCAGCATTTT.

V and J are TRBV7-3 and TRBJ1-3; possibly TRBD1 for D (5 bases). V was shortened by 5 bases and J by 3 bases, with 8 bases between the two germline ends. CDR3 length: 13 amino acids. Per the germline V gene, CDR1 is SGHTA and CDR2 is FQGTGA. The CDR3 sequence: CASSHDSGNTIYF. In DNA form, the CDR3 reads TGTGCCAGCAGCCACGACAGTGGAAACACCATATATTTT.

CDR3 protein: CASSQDIRDYSYNEQFF. The CDR3 bases are TGCGCCAGCAGCCAAGATATTCGAGACTACTCATACAATGAGCAGTTCTTC. This rearrangement joins TRBV4-1 to TRBJ2-1, with D possibly being TRBD2 (5 bases). CDR1 and CDR2 (germline): MGHRA, YSYEKL. V was pared by 0 bases and J by 4 bases, with 16 bases between. There are 17 residues in the CDR3.

V and J are TRBV11-3 and TRBJ2-2, with a weak D call TRBD2 (5 bases). This CDR3 has 18 residues. Germline CDR1 reads SGHNT; CDR2 reads YENEEA. The V and J ends lost 1 base and 4 bases respectively, with 19 bases between them. CDR3 in amino acids: CASSLVGWGERFTGELFF. The CDR3, as DNA: TGTGCCAGCAGCTTAGTAGGTTGGGGAGAAAGGTTCACCGGGGAGCTGTTTTTT.

The rearrangement joins TRBV11-2 to TRBJ2-7, with D perhaps matching TRBD2 (6 bases). CDR1 and CDR2 from the germline V gene are SGHAT and FQNNGV. Deletions cut 5 bases from V and 0 bases from J, with 14 bases between. This CDR3 comprises 15 residues. The CDR3 protein is CASSPHGTASYEQYF. Here the CDR3 DNA reads TGTGCCAGCAGCCCCCACGGGACTGCCTCCTACGAGCAGTACTTC.

V usage is TRBV20-1 and J usage is TRBJ2-2, with D possibly being TRBD1 (6 bases). V lost 3 bases and J 7 bases, leaving 15 bases between the germline ends. The CDR3 consists of 14 residues. The V gene's germline CDR1 is DFQATT and CDR2 SNEGSKA (reference sequence). This CDR3 is CSASPGESGGELFF. The CDR3 DNA reads as TGCAGTGCTAGTCCAGGGGAATCGGGCGGGGAGCTGTTTTTT.

The rearrangement joins TRBV29-1 to TRBJ2-7; D might be TRBD1 (5 bases). The CDR3 runs 14 residues. Germline CDR1 SQVTM, CDR2 ANQGSEA. V shed 2 bases and J shed 1 base, with 12 bases lying between them. The CDR3 sequence: CSVEPAQGSYEQYF. CDR3 sequence (DNA): TGCAGCGTTGAACCGGCCCAGGGTTCCTACGAGCAGTACTTC.